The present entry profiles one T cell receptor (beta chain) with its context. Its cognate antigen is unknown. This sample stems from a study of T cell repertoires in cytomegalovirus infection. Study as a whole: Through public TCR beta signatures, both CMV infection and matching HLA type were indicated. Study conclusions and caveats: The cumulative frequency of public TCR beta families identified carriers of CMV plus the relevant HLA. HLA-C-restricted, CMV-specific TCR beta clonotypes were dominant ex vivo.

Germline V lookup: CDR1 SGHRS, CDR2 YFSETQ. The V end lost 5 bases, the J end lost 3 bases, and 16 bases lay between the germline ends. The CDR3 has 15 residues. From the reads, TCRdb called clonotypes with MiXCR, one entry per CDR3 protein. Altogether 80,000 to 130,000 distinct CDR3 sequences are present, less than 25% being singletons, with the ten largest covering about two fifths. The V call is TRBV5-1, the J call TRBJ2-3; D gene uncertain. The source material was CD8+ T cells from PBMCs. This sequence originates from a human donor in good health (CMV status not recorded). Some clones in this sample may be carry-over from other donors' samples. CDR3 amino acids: CASRQAAGGTDTQYF. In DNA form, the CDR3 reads TGCGCCAGCAGGCAGGCGGCCGGTGGAACAGATACGCAGTATTTT.